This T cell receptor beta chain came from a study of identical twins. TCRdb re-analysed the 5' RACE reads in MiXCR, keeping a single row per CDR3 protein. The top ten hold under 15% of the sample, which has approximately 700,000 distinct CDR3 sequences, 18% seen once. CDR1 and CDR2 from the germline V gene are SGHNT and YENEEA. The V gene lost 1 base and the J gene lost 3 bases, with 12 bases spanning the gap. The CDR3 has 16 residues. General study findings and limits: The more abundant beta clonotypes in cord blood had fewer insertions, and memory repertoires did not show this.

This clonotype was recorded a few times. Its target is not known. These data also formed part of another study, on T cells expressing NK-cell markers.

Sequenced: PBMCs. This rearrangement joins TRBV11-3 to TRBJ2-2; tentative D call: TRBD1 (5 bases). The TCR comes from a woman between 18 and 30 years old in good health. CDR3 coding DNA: TGTGCCAGCAGCTTAGTAACAGGCTTGCACACCGGGGAGCTGTTTTTT. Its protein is CASSLVTGLHTGELFF.